This TCR beta chain was retrieved from a study of CD8 T cells in ankylosing spondylitis. MiXCR was run by TCRdb on the 5' RACE reads, yielding one entry per CDR3 protein. The sample contains 350,000 to 550,000 distinct CDR3 sequences, more than 25% of which appear only once. Looked up from germline, CDR1 is DFQATT and CDR2 is SNEGSKA (reference sequence). This CDR3 spans 16 amino acids. V lost 1 base to trimming and J lost 3 bases; unmatched junction nucleotides: 5. About this clonotype itself: Its cognate antigen is unknown.

The study, taken as a whole, reports: Past studies reported some motif variants in reactive arthritis synovial fluid and blood. Characteristic of ankylosing spondylitis blood, it appeared, was a TCR beta motif comprising about eight highly homologous variants. Disease-linked clones had a CD8+ phenotype and relatively low frequency in peripheral blood. Disease-linked clones reportedly concentrated significantly in matched ankylosing spondylitis synovial fluid.

This clonotype originated in a male donor with ankylosing spondylitis. Material: blood, either unsorted or a sorted T cell fraction (not recorded which). V usage is TRBV20-1 and J usage is TRBJ2-2; 10 positions match TRBD2. The CDR3 loop is CSARVSSGSYTGELFF. CDR3 bases: TGCAGTGCTAGAGTATCTAGCGGGAGTTACACCGGGGAGCTGTTTTTT.